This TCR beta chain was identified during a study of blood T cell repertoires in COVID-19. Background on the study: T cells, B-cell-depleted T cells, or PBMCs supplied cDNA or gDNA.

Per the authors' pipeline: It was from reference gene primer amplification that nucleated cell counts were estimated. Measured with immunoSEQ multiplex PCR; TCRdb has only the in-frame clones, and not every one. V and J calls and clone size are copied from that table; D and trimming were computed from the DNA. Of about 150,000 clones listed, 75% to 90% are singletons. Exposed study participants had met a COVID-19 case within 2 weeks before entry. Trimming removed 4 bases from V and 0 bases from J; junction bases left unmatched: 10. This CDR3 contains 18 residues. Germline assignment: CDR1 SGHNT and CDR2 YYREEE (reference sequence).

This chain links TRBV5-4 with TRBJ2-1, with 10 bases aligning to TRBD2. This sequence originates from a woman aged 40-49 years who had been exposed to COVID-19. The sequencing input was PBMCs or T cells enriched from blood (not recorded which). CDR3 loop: CASSPQTSGLGSYNEQFF. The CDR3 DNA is TGTGCCAGCAGCCCGCAGACTAGCGGGTTAGGCTCCTACAATGAGCAGTTCTTC.